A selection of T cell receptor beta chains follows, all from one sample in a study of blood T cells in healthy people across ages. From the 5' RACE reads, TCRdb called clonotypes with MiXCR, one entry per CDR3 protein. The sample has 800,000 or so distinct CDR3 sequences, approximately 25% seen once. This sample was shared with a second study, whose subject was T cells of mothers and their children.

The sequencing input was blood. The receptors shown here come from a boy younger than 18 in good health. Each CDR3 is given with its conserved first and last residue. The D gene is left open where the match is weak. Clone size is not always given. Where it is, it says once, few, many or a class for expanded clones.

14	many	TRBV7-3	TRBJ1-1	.	TGTGCCAGCAGCTTAAGTCAGGGGAGTACTGAAGCTTTCTTT	CASSLSQGSTEAFF
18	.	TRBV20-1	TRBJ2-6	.	TGCAGTGCTAGGAGGTTGAGTCAGGGGCCCATGGGGGCCAACGTCCTGACTTTC	CSARRLSQGPMGANVLTF
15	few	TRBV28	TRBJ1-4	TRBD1	TGTGCCAGCAGTGCCGACAGGGGGACACTTGAAAAACTGTTTTTT	CASSADRGTLEKLFF
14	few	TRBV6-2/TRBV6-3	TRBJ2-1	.	TGTGCCAGCAGTTCTGGGGTACGGGGTTATGAGCAGTTCTTC	CASSSGVRGYEQFF
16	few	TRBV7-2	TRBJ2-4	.	TGTGCCAGCAGTGCCGGACAGACTCTAGCCAAAAACATTCAGTACTTC	CASSAGQTLAKNIQYF
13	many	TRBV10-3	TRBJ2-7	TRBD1	TGTGCCATCAGGATGGGACAGGGCGGCGAGCAGTACTTC	CAIRMGQGGEQYF
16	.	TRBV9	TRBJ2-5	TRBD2	TGTGCCAGCAGCGGACGACTAGCGGGGGGTCTAGAGACCCAGTACTTC	CASSGRLAGGLETQYF
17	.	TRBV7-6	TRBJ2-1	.	TGTGCCAGCAGCGGACATTTGGTGGACAGCCAAAACAATGAGCAGTTCTTC	CASSGHLVDSQNNEQFF
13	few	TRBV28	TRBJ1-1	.	TGTGCCAGCAGTATGGACATGAACACTGAAGCTTTCTTT	CASSMDMNTEAFF
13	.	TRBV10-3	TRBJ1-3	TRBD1	TGTGCCATCACCGGACAGGCTGGAAACACCATATATTTT	CAITGQAGNTIYF
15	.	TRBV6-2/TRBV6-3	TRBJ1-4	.	TGTGCCAGCAGTTGGTTAGGAGGAAGGAATGAAAAACTGTTTTTT	CASSWLGGRNEKLFF
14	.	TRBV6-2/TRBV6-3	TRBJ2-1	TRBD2	TGTGCCAGCAGTTACCAGCGGGAGGCCAATGAGCAGTTCTTC	CASSYQREANEQFF
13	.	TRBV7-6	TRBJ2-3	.	TGTGCCAGCAGCTTAAGACGTGCAGATACGCAGTATTTT	CASSLRRADTQYF
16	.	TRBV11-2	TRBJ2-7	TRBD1	TGTGCCAGCAGCCCCGCAGCATGGGACAGTACCTACGAGCAGTACTTC	CASSPAAWDSTYEQYF
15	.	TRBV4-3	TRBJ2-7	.	TGCGCCAGCAGCCAAGTTGTAGCATACTCCTACGAGCAGTACTTC	CASSQVVAYSYEQYF
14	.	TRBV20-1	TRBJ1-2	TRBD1	TGCAGTGCTAGAGATGAGGACAGGGCCTATGGCTACACCTTC	CSARDEDRAYGYTF
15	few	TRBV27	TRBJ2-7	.	TGTGCCAGCACCCTAAGGATAGGGGGAGACTACGAGCAGTACTTC	CASTLRIGGDYEQYF
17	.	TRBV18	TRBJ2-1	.	TGTGCCAGCTCACCACCGGGTTGGGCTCGAGGCTACAATGAGCAGTTCTTC	CASSPPGWARGYNEQFF
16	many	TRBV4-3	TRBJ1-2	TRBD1	TGCGCCAGCAGCAGTCCGGGACAGACACAATTCTATGGCTACACCTTC	CASSSPGQTQFYGYTF
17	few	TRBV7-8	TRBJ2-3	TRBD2	TGTGCCAGCAGCTTAGCCCGACTAGCGGCATCGGGGGATACGCAGTATTTT	CASSLARLAASGDTQYF
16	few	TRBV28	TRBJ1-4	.	TGTGCCAGCAGTCGGCCACGTCGAGGCCTGAATGAAAAACTGTTTTTT	CASSRPRRGLNEKLFF
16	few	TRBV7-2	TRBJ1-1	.	TGTGCCAGCAGCTTACAGGGCCCGTCCATGAACACTGAAGCTTTCTTT	CASSLQGPSMNTEAFF
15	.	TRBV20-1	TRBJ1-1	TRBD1	TGCAGTGCTAGTCGGAGACAGGGGGCTGTTACTGAAGCTTTCTTT	CSASRRQGAVTEAFF
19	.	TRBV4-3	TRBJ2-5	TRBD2	TGCGCCAGCAGCCAAGATGGGGGACTAGCGGGGAAATACCAAGAGACCCAGTACTTC	CASSQDGGLAGKYQETQYF
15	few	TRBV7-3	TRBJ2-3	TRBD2	TGTGCCAGCAGTAATATAGCGGGCGGCCGTGATACGCAGTATTTT	CASSNIAGGRDTQYF
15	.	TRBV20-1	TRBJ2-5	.	TGCAGTGCTAGAGATCTAGCCTGGTACCAAGAGACCCAGTACTTC	CSARDLAWYQETQYF
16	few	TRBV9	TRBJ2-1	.	TGTGCCAGCAGCGCAGCCTTGGGGAGCTCCTACAATGAGCAGTTCTTC	CASSAALGSSYNEQFF
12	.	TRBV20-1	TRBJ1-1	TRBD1	TGCAGTGTTCAGGGGGGTAACACTGAAGCTTTCTTT	CSVQGGNTEAFF
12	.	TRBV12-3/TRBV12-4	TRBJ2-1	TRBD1	TGTGCCAGCAGTCTGAAACAGGGGCCTCAGTTCTTC	CASSLKQGPQFF
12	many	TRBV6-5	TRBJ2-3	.	TGTGCCAGCAGTCGCGGGGCAGATACGCAGTATTTT	CASSRGADTQYF
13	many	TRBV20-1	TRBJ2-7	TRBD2	TGCAGTGCTAGAGATAGCGGGGTTTACGAGCAGTACTTC	CSARDSGVYEQYF
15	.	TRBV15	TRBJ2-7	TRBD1	TGTGCCACCAGCAGCACAACAGGGGTAATCTACGAGCAGTACTTC	CATSSTTGVIYEQYF
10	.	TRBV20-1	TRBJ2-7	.	TGCAGTGCTAGTGGGAACGAGCAGTACTTC	CSASGNEQYF
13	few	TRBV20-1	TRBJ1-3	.	TGCAGTGCCGGGGGGAGGGGCGGAAGCACCATATATTTT	CSAGGRGGSTIYF
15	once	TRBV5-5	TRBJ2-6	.	TGTGCCAGCAGCACTCCGACAGGTGGGGCCAACGTCCTGACTTTC	CASSTPTGGANVLTF
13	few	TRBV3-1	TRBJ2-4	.	TGTGCCAGCAGCCACCCCGAGGGGGACATTCAGTACTTC	CASSHPEGDIQYF
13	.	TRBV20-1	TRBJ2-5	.	TGCAGTGGACTAGGGCGAGGGCAAGAGACCCAGTACTTC	CSGLGRGQETQYF
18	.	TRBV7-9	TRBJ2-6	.	TGTGCCAGCAGCTTAGTCCCTTCGGGGGCAGGTGGGGCCAACGTCCTGACTTTC	CASSLVPSGAGGANVLTF
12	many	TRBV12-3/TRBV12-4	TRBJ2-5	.	TGTGCCAGCAGCCCATCCTGGGAGACCCAGTACTTC	CASSPSWETQYF
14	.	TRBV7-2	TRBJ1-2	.	TGTGCCAGCAGCTTATTGGGGGGGTCGAGTGGCTACACCTTC	CASSLLGGSSGYTF
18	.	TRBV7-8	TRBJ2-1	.	TGTGCCAGCAGCTTGGGACAGGTTATAGCGGGAACCCTAAATGAGCAGTTCTTC	CASSLGQVIAGTLNEQFF
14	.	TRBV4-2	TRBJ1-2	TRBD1	TGTGCCTGCAGCCAGGACAGGGGATCCTATGGCTACACCTTC	CACSQDRGSYGYTF
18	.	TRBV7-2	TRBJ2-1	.	TGTGCCAGCAGCTTAGGCCAATGGCCCGGGGGGCCCTACAATGAGCAGTTCTTC	CASSLGQWPGGPYNEQFF
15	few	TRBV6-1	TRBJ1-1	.	TGTGCCAGCAGAGATCTACAGAGCATGAACACTGAAGCTTTCTTT	CASRDLQSMNTEAFF
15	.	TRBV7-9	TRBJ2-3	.	TGTGCCGGCAGTCAACTGACAGGCCGCACAGATACGCAGTATTTT	CAGSQLTGRTDTQYF
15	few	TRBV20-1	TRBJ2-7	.	TGCAGTGCTAGATCTTATCCGGGAGAATCGGCCGAGCAGTACTTC	CSARSYPGESAEQYF
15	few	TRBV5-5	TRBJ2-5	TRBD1	TGTGCCAGCAGCGTCGGGACAGTTCTACGAGAGACCCAGTACTTC	CASSVGTVLRETQYF
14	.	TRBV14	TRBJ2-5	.	TGTGCCAGCAGGCCGTTGGGGGGTGAAGAGACCCAGTACTTC	CASRPLGGEETQYF